This T cell receptor beta chain was sequenced during a study of CD8+ T cells in alopecia areata. Study-level information: Patients given treatment had severity scored by the percentage of scalp area affected.

In each case, RNA was isolated and then reverse transcribed into cDNA as the sequencing template. Sequencing was performed with immunoSEQ multiplex PCR; in TCRdb, only in-frame clones are kept and a portion is missing. This sample carries around 100,000 clones, less than 75% of them seen once, and the ten largest clones take about 12%. Treatment here: oral pan-JAK inhibitor, 5-10 mg twice daily. The source is a human donor with alopecia areata. This specimen was CD8+ T cells sorted from blood, taken at week 24, from a patient treated with tofacitinib.

This chain's CDR3 is CAIRESLSYEQYF. The CDR3 nucleotides read TGTGCCATCCGGGAGTCCCTCTCCTACGAGCAGTACTTC. The chain joins TRBV10-3 to TRBJ2-7, with D perhaps matching TRBD2 (6 bases). The CDR3 consists of 13 residues. Looked up from germline, CDR1 is ENHRY and CDR2 is SYGVKD. The V and J ends lost 8 bases and 0 bases respectively, with 11 bases between them.